A selection of T cell receptor beta chains follows, all from one sample in a study of CD8 T cells in ankylosing spondylitis. One entry per CDR3 protein, called by TCRdb with MiXCR from the 5' RACE reads. Among hundreds of thousands of distinct CDR3 sequences listed, roughly 10% were seen once. Specimen: blood, either unsorted or a sorted T cell fraction (not recorded which). Receptors originate from a male donor with ankylosing spondylitis. Both conserved end residues are part of each CDR3. A D gene is named only where the DNA matches it firmly. Only some rows state a clone size, as once, few, many or a class for expanded clones.

D gene	V gene	clone size	J gene	CDR3 DNA	CDR3 protein
.	TRBV7-2	few	TRBJ1-2	TGTGCCAGCAGCTCCCGAGGGGGGGAATCCTATGGCTACACCTTC	CASSSRGGESYGYTF
TRBD2	TRBV29-1	many	TRBJ2-7	TGCAGCGTTTCCCGACTAGCGGGAAGCGAGCAGTACTTC	CSVSRLAGSEQYF
.	TRBV5-6	many	TRBJ2-4	TGTGCCAGCAGCTTGCTAAGTTCCTTAGCCAAAAACATTCAGTACTTC	CASSLLSSLAKNIQYF
TRBD2	TRBV7-9	.	TRBJ2-1	TGTGCCAGCAGCCGTAGCGGGAGGGCCTTCAATGAGCAGTTCTTC	CASSRSGRAFNEQFF
.	TRBV2	many	TRBJ1-4	TGTGCCAGCAGGTGGGAAGCCGAAAAACTGTTTTTT	CASRWEAEKLFF
.	TRBV7-9	.	TRBJ2-1	TGTGCCAGCAGCACCCGGGAAGGAGTGGGTGACAATGAGCAGTTCTTC	CASSTREGVGDNEQFF
.	TRBV5-1	.	TRBJ2-7	TGCGCCAGCAGCTTGGACGGCACATCCTACGAGCAGTACTTC	CASSLDGTSYEQYF
TRBD1	TRBV12-3/TRBV12-4	few	TRBJ1-1	TGTGCCGGTTGGGGACAGGGGAACACTGAAGCTTTCTTT	CAGWGQGNTEAFF
.	TRBV5-1	many	TRBJ2-3	TGCGCCAGCAGCTTGGATCCAGTTTTGGTAGATACGCAGTATTTT	CASSLDPVLVDTQYF
.	TRBV6-1	.	TRBJ1-2	TGTGCCAGCAGACAGAGCTATGGCTACACCTTC	CASRQSYGYTF
TRBD1	TRBV28	many	TRBJ1-6	TGTGCCAGCAGTTTAACCGGACAGGGCTACTCACCCCTCCACTTT	CASSLTGQGYSPLHF
.	TRBV20-1	few	TRBJ2-3	TGCAGTGCCGAGTCTGGCGGGGTTAAGGATACGCAGTATTTT	CSAESGGVKDTQYF
.	TRBV20-1	.	TRBJ2-7	TGCAGTGCTAGGGAACCAGGGTTTGAGCAGTACTTC	CSAREPGFEQYF
.	TRBV27	few	TRBJ2-2	TGTGCCAGCAGTTTATCGGGAGGGGGCGCGGTCGGGGAGCTGTTTTTT	CASSLSGGGAVGELFF
.	TRBV18	few	TRBJ2-3	TGTGCCAGCTCACCACTGGCTCGTAGCGGACACCGCACAGATACGCAGTATTTT	CASSPLARSGHRTDTQYF
.	TRBV20-1	many	TRBJ2-7	TGCAGTGCTTCGCCGGGGGCCACCTACGAGCAGTACTTC	CSASPGATYEQYF
TRBD1	TRBV5-1	.	TRBJ1-1	TGCGCCAGCAGCTTGTATTCAGGGGGTACTGAAGCTTTCTTT	CASSLYSGGTEAFF
.	TRBV4-2	.	TRBJ2-3	TGTGCCAGCAGCCAAGAAATCAGTATGTCAGATACGCAGTATTTT	CASSQEISMSDTQYF
.	TRBV4-2	few	TRBJ2-7	TGTGCCAGCAGCCAAGGGGGAAGGGAATACATCTACGAGCAGTACTTC	CASSQGGREYIYEQYF
.	TRBV6-1	many	TRBJ2-6	TGTGCCAGCAGCCTCAGGGGCGCAAACGTCCTGACTTTC	CASSLRGANVLTF
.	TRBV29-1	many	TRBJ1-5	TGCAGCGTTGTGGGGGGGGACCCTGGTCAGCCCCAGCATTTT	CSVVGGDPGQPQHF
.	TRBV10-3	many	TRBJ2-7	TGTGCCATCAGTGCGACGACTAGAAACGAGCAGTACTTC	CAISATTRNEQYF
.	TRBV6-4	few	TRBJ2-2	TGTGCCAGCAGTGACCCCTCCACAGAGCTGTTTTTT	CASSDPSTELFF
TRBD1	TRBV29-1	many	TRBJ2-7	TGCAGCGTGGAAGGACAGGGGGCTCGCCACGAGCAGTACTTC	CSVEGQGARHEQYF
.	TRBV6-5	many	TRBJ1-2	TGTGCCAGCAGTTACTCGTGGGAGACAACCTATGGCTACACCTTC	CASSYSWETTYGYTF
TRBD2	TRBV4-2	few	TRBJ2-5	TGTGCCAGCAGCCAAGATCTGCCGACTAGCGGGAGGAGAGAGACCCAGTACTTC	CASSQDLPTSGRRETQYF
TRBD1	TRBV5-1	many	TRBJ1-1	TGCGCCAGCAGCTCGGGACAGTGGAACACTGAAGCTTTCTTT	CASSSGQWNTEAFF
.	TRBV20-1	few	TRBJ2-3	TGCAGTGCTAGCCCACACGGGGCAGACAACACAGATACGCAGTATTTT	CSASPHGADNTDTQYF
.	TRBV20-1	many	TRBJ2-7	TGCAGTGCTGTCAATGCTTACGAGCAGTACTTC	CSAVNAYEQYF
TRBD2	TRBV20-1	many	TRBJ2-1	TGCACGCCTAACCGGGGGGGCCATAATGAGCAGTTCTTC	CTPNRGGHNEQFF
TRBD2	TRBV19	.	TRBJ2-1	TGTGCCAGTACCGCGGGGGAGTACAATGAGCAGTTCTTC	CASTAGEYNEQFF
.	TRBV27	.	TRBJ2-7	TGTGCCAGCAGTTTTGTCGGACGTAGCCAGGGCTCCTACGAGCAGTACTTC	CASSFVGRSQGSYEQYF
TRBD2	TRBV7-9	.	TRBJ2-7	TGTGCCAGCAGCAGCGGGACTAGCGGAAAGCAGTACTTC	CASSSGTSGKQYF
.	TRBV5-1	many	TRBJ2-7	TGCGCCAGCAGAGAACAGGGATCAAGCTCCTACGAGCAGTACTTC	CASREQGSSSYEQYF
TRBD2	TRBV9	few	TRBJ2-3	TGTGCCAGCAGCACAGGGACTAGCGGGAGAACAGATACGCAGTATTTT	CASSTGTSGRTDTQYF
.	TRBV21-1	.	TRBJ2-6	TGTGCCCGCTACGGAGGGGAGTTTTTGTCTGGGGCCAACGTCCTGACTTTC	CARYGGEFLSGANVLTF
.	TRBV4-2	.	TRBJ2-4	TGTGCCAGCAGCCTCGTCGACAGAACCCAAGGCATTCAGTACTTC	CASSLVDRTQGIQYF
.	TRBV12-3/TRBV12-4	many	TRBJ2-1	TGTGCCAGCAGTGCCGCCTCGGGACCTCACCTGCAGTTCTTC	CASSAASGPHLQFF
.	TRBV6-1	.	TRBJ2-1	TGTGCCAGCAGTCTTCAAATTGGGACTCTGGACAATGAGCAGTTCTTC	CASSLQIGTLDNEQFF
.	TRBV4-3	many	TRBJ2-5	TGCGCCAGCAGCCAAGATCGGTTTGAGGGGACCCAGTACTTC	CASSQDRFEGTQYF
.	TRBV6-2/TRBV6-3	.	TRBJ1-5	TGTGCCAGCAGTTACTCTCAGCCCCAGCATTTT	CASSYSQPQHF
.	TRBV6-1	few	TRBJ2-7	TGTGCCAGCAGTCCCACAAACACAAAGGGGCAGTACTTC	CASSPTNTKGQYF
TRBD1	TRBV4-1	few	TRBJ2-6	TGCGCCAGCAGCTTTCGACCGGACAGGTCTGGGGCCAACGTCCTGACTTTC	CASSFRPDRSGANVLTF
TRBD1	TRBV28	few	TRBJ2-5	TGTGCCAGCAGTTCCTGGACAGGTAGCGAGACCCAGTACTTC	CASSSWTGSETQYF
.	TRBV4-1	few	TRBJ1-4	TGCGCCAGCAGCCAAAGGAGGGTACAGGAAAAACTGTTTTTT	CASSQRRVQEKLFF
.	TRBV7-2	many	TRBJ1-2	TGTGCCAGCAGTTTACGGCAGGGTGGTGGCTACACCTTC	CASSLRQGGGYTF
.	TRBV12-3/TRBV12-4	few	TRBJ2-1	TGTGCCAGCAGTTCCCGCGTCAGCTACAATGAGCAGTTCTTC	CASSSRVSYNEQFF
.	TRBV7-3	.	TRBJ2-3	TGTGCCAGCAGCCAAACCGGGCACAGCACAGATACGCAGTATTTT	CASSQTGHSTDTQYF